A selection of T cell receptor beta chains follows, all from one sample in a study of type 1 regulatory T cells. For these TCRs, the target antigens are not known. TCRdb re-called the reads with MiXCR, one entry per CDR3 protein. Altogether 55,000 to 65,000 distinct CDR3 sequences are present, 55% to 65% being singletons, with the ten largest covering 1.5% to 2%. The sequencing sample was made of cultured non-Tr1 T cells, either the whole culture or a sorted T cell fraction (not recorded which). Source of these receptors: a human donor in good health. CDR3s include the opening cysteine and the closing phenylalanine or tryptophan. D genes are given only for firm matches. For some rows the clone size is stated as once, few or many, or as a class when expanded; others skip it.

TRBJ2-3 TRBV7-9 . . TGTGCCAGCAGCTTACAGGGGAGCACAGATACGCAGTATTTT CASSLQGSTDTQYF
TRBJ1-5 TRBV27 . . TGTGCCAGCAGTGCAGGGGTAGACCAGCCCCAGCATTTT CASSAGVDQPQHF
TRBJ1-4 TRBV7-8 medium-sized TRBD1 TGTGCCAGCAGCTTGCCTGTAGGGACAGGGCGAGGAAAACTGTTTTTT CASSLPVGTGRGKLFF
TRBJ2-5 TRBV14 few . TGTGCCAGCAGCCAAGATCTTGGGCAGCAAGAGACCCAGTACTTC CASSQDLGQQETQYF
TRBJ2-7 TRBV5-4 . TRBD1 TGTGCCAGCAGTCGGCCAGGGGGCCCGACCGAGCAGTACTTC CASSRPGGPTEQYF
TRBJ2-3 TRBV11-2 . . TGTGCCAGCAGCCCCCTATCTAGCATAGATACGCAGTATTTT CASSPLSSIDTQYF
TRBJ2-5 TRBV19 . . TGTGCCAGTAGTCTTCGTGTTCAGGCCGCGGAGACCCAGTACTTC CASSLRVQAAETQYF
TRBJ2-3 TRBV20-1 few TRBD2 TGCAGTGCCGCCCATAGCGGGAGGGCTAGGGGAGATACGCAGTATTTT CSAAHSGRARGDTQYF
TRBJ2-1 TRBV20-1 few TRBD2 TGCAGTGCTATTCGGGCTAGCGGGAGTAATGAGCAGTTCTTC CSAIRASGSNEQFF
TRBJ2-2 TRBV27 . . TGTGCCAGCAGTTTATCGGGACTCGCGAACACCGGGGAGCTGTTTTTT CASSLSGLANTGELFF
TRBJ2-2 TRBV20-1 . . TGCAGTGCTACCGAGGGAGCGGGGAACACCGGGGAGCTGTTTTTT CSATEGAGNTGELFF
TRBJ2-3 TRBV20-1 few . TGCAGTGCTAGCGGGACCGGGATATTCACAGATACGCAGTATTTT CSASGTGIFTDTQYF
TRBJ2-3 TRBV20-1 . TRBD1 TGCAGTGCTAGAGCTCCGACCGGGACAGCGTACTTAGATACGCAGTATTTT CSARAPTGTAYLDTQYF
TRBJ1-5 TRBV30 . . TGTGCCTGGGAGGACAAAGTGGGTATGAGCAATCAGCCCCAGCATTTT CAWEDKVGMSNQPQHF
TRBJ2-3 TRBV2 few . TGTGCCAGCAGTTTCACAGCCACAGATACGCAGTATTTT CASSFTATDTQYF
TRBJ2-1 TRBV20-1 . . TGCAGTGCTACGGGGGCGCCGAGCTCCTACAATGAGCAGTTCTTC CSATGAPSSYNEQFF
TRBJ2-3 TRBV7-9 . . TGTGCCAGCAGCTATACCACAGATACGCAGTATTTT CASSYTTDTQYF
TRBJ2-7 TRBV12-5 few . TGTGCTAGTGGTTTGGACACGCTGGGGGCGAGCTACGAGCAGTACTTC CASGLDTLGASYEQYF
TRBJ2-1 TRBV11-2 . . TGTGCCAGCAGCCCGGCTAGAGCTGAGCAGTTCTTC CASSPARAEQFF
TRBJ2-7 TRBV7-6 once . TGTGCCAGCAGCCCTAGTAGTAGCGGCTACGAGCAGTACTTC CASSPSSSGYEQYF
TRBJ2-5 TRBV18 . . TGTGCCAGCTCCCCCGGGACGGGGAGGCTGGAGACCCAGTACTTC CASSPGTGRLETQYF
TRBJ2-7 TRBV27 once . TGTGCCAGCAGTCAACCGGGACTGGGCTACGAGCAGTACTTC CASSQPGLGYEQYF
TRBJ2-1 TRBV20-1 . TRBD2 TGCAGTGCCCGGGGAGCTCGCGGGAGTTACAATGAGCAGTTCTTC CSARGARGSYNEQFF
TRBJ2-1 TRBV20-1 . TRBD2 TGCAGTGCTACACCCACTAGCGGGAGATCCTACAATGAGCAGTTCTTC CSATPTSGRSYNEQFF
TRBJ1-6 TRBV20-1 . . TGCAGTGCCAGGGAGGTCGTCTCCTATAATTCACCCCTCCACTTT CSAREVVSYNSPLHF
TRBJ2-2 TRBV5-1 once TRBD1 TGCGCCAGCAGCTCGGGACAGGGCGGGGAGCTGTTTTTT CASSSGQGGELFF
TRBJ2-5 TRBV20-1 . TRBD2 TGCAGTGCTAGAGATTTGGCTAGCGGGAGGAACCAAGAGACCCAGTACTTC CSARDLASGRNQETQYF
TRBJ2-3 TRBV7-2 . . TGTGCCAGCAGCTCCTTCACAGATACGCAGTATTTT CASSSFTDTQYF
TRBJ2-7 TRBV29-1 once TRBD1 TGCAGCGTTGATTCTCGGTGGGGGACAGGGTTTAACGAGCAGTACTTC CSVDSRWGTGFNEQYF
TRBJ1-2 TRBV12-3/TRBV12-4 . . TGTGCCAGCAGTGCGGTTCCTAACTATGGCTACACCTTC CASSAVPNYGYTF
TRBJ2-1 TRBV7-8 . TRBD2 TGTGCCAGCAGCCGGACCGGGACTAGCGGGAACTACAATGAGCAGTTCTTC CASSRTGTSGNYNEQFF
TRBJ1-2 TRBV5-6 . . TGTGCCAGCAGCTACGACAGGAACTATGGCTACACCTTC CASSYDRNYGYTF